The 18 T cell receptor beta chains below were found in one sample sequenced in a study of radiation and T cells in renal cell carcinoma. This table comes from immunoSEQ multiplex PCR, and its TCRdb copy is limited to in-frame clones, with some not included. This sample has about 64,000 clones, with roughly 80% found just once. The time point here: blood 4 weeks post-SBRT, at nephrectomy. Treatment here: 15 Gy SBRT to primary tumor, nephrectomy 4 weeks later. The sample in question was blood, obtained from a patient whose treatment included radiotherapy and nephrectomy. All receptors come from a man aged 55 to 70 with renal cell carcinoma.

The rearrangement uses TRBV30 and TRBJ1-4; 12 positions agree with TRBD1. Germline CDR1 GTSNPN, CDR2 SVGIG (reference sequence). Trimming took 6 bases from V and 4 from J; bases not matched to a gene: 9. There are 16 residues in the CDR3. CDR3 residues: CACSGTGGKINEKLFF. The CDR3 DNA is TGTGCCTGCTCCGGGACAGGGGGCAAGATTAATGAAAAACTGTTTTTT.

The chain has TRBV23-1 and TRBJ2-3; 7 bases align to TRBD2. TRBV23-1 is an ORF for which the function is uncertain. The CDR3 has 12 amino acids. V dropped 11 bases and J dropped 4; count of bases not matched to a gene: 6. The CDR3 nucleotides read TGCGCCGGGCCAGGGAGGGCAGATACGCAGTATTTT. Translation: CAGPGRADTQYF.

This rearrangement joins TRBV19 to TRBJ1-5; D is perhaps TRBD1 (6 bases). Trimming stripped 5 bases from V and 6 bases from J, with 14 bases between. The CDR3 extends over 14 amino acids. Per germline, CDR1 LNHDA and CDR2 SQIVND (reference sequence). CDR3 amino acids: CASSFQGGRQPQHF. The CDR3 DNA reads TGTGCCAGTAGTTTTCAAGGGGGGCGTCAGCCCCAGCATTTT. Drawing the rest from reference TRBV19 and TRBJ1-5, the complete variable domain is DGGITQSPKYLFRKEGQNVTLSCEQNLNHDAMYWYRQDPGQGLRLIYYSQIVNDFQKGDIAEGYSVSREKKESFPLTVTSAQKNPTAFYLCASSFQGGRQPQHFGDGTRLSIL.

V and J are TRBV7-3 and TRBJ2-2; D unclear. Per the germline V gene, CDR1 is SGHTA and CDR2 is FQGTGA. Trimming stripped 5 bases from V and 4 bases from J, with 5 bases between. There are 12 residues in the CDR3. CDR3 sequence reads: CASSPFTGELFF. The CDR3 DNA reads as TGTGCCAGCAGCCCGTTCACCGGGGAGCTGTTTTTT.

V is TRBV18 and J is TRBJ2-7; D possibly corresponds to TRBD1 (7 bases). V lost 6 bases and J lost 2, with 20 bases in between. The CDR3 contains 16 residues. Germline values: CDR1 KGHSH, CDR2 LQKENI. The CDR3 DNA reads TGTGCCAGCTCCAGGGGACTCCGGACAGGAACCTACGAGCAGTACGTC. The encoded protein is CASSRGLRTGTYEQYV.

V gene TRBV5-1 combines with J gene TRBJ2-7; TRBD2 matches at 7 bases. The CDR3 has 16 amino acids. V was pared by 5 bases and J by 3 bases, with 14 bases of the junction left unmatched. CDR1 is SGHRS and CDR2 is YFSETQ in the germline V gene. The CDR3 DNA is TGCGCCAGCAGTCCGCCCCCGGCTAGCGGACACTACGAGCAGTACGTC. This codes for CASSPPPASGHYEQYV.

The V call is TRBV27, the J call TRBJ2-1; TRBD2 aligns across 11 bases. CDR3 size: 17 residues. The V gene end was trimmed by 2 bases and the J gene end by 0 bases; junction bases not matched to a gene: 3. The germline V gene has CDR1 MNHEY and CDR2 SMNVEV (reference sequence). The CDR3 loop is CASSLLAGGTSYNEQFF. The DNA of the CDR3 is TGTGCCAGCAGTTTACTAGCGGGGGGAACCTCCTACAATGAGCAGTTCTTC.

The chain joins TRBV4-1 to TRBJ2-5; a possible D gene is TRBD2 (7 bases). This CDR3 is built from 14 residues. V dropped 4 bases and J dropped 5 bases, with 14 bases sitting between them. Germline assignment: CDR1 MGHRA and CDR2 YSYEKL. In nucleotides, the CDR3 is TGCGCCAGCAGCCTTACGGGGGGCAGGGAGACCCAGTACTTC. Translating gives CASSLTGGRETQYF.

V gene TRBV27 combines with J gene TRBJ1-5; D is uncertain. Trimming removed 7 bases from V and 3 bases from J, with 10 bases in between. The germline V gene has CDR1 MNHEY and CDR2 SMNVEV (reference sequence). The length of the CDR3 is 13 residues. The CDR3 loop reads CASTGGPNQPQHF. CDR3 DNA sequence: TGTGCCAGCACGGGCGGCCCCAATCAGCCCCAGCATTTT.

CDR3 amino acids: CASRQGDWDQPQHF. The CDR3 DNA is TGCGCCAGCAGGCAGGGGGATTGGGATCAGCCCCAGCATTTT. This chain links TRBV10-2 with TRBJ1-5, with TRBD1 matching over 7 bases. CDR1 is WSHSY and CDR2 is SAAADI in the germline V gene. The CDR3 has 14 residues. The V gene end was trimmed by 6 bases and the J gene end by 5 bases; junction bases not matched to a gene: 7.

This chain joins TRBV29-1 and TRBJ1-2; D ambiguous. This CDR3 is built from 10 residues. The V and J ends lost 4 bases and 8 bases respectively, with 8 bases between them. Germline V gene sequence: CDR1 SQVTM, CDR2 ANQGSEA. CDR3 coding DNA: TGCAGCGTTGCAGACGCGGGCTACACCTTC. Protein sequence: CSVADAGYTF.

This clone was detected many times. The rearrangement uses TRBV11-2 and TRBJ2-3; 7 bases are a match to TRBD2. Trimming cost V 0 bases and J 0 bases; bases outside gene matches: 6. This CDR3 is 17 amino acids long. Germline lookup yields CDR1 SGHAT and CDR2 FQNNGV. CDR3 sequence reads: CASSLDLLAASTDTQYF. Written as DNA, the CDR3 is TGTGCCAGCAGCTTAGATCTGCTAGCGGCTAGCACAGATACGCAGTATTTT.

This chain links TRBV11-3 with TRBJ2-2; D is uncertain. The V end lost 0 bases, the J end lost 6 bases, and 11 bases lay between the germline ends. Germline loops: CDR1 SGHNT, CDR2 YENEEA. CDR3 length equals 15 residues. In nucleotides, the CDR3 is TGTGCCAGCAGCTTAGATTCTGGGTTCCCCGGGGAGCTGTTTTTT. This gives the protein CASSLDSGFPGELFF.

The chain links TRBV6-6 to TRBJ2-1, with 13 bases identical to TRBD2. Germline V gene sequence: CDR1 MNHNY, CDR2 SVGAGI (reference sequence). The CDR3 has 15 residues. J lost 7 bases, V lost 6 bases, and 6 bases had no gene match. This chain's CDR3 is CASRGTSGNYNEQFF. The CDR3 nucleotides read TGTGCCAGCAGGGGGACTAGCGGGAACTATAATGAGCAGTTCTTC.

The CDR3 region is CATSRANIQETQYF. DNA of the CDR3: TGTGCCACCAGCAGAGCTAACATACAAGAGACCCAGTACTTC. The chain couples TRBV15 to TRBJ2-5, with D unclear. CDR3 length: 14 residues. Germline values: CDR1 LNHNV, CDR2 YYDKDF (reference sequence). Between the trimmed V and J ends, which lost 1 base and 2 bases, there was a span of 8 bases. Full variable domain (rest looked up from reference TRBV15 and TRBJ2-5): DAMVIQNPRYQVTQFGKPVTLSCSQTLNHNVMYWYQQKSSQAPKLLFHYYDKDFNNEADTPDNFQSRRPNTSFCFLDIRSPGLGDTAMYLCATSRANIQETQYFGPGTRLLVL.

The V call is TRBV5-8, the J call TRBJ2-1; TRBD1 might be the D (5 bases). CDR1 and CDR2 (germline): SGHTS, YDEGEE. Trimming left V 6 bases short and J 2 bases short, with 15 bases between. The CDR3 spans 15 residues. The CDR3 loop reads CASIRFQGTYNEQFF. In DNA form, the CDR3 reads TGTGCCAGCATCCGATTCCAGGGAACCTACAATGAGCAGTTCTTC.

Note on this clone: Within the sample, other DNA sequences also encode this same CDR3. This chain uses TRBV11-3 with TRBJ2-2; the match to TRBD1 covers 7 bases. CDR1 is SGHNT and CDR2 is YENEEA in the germline V gene. V shed 1 base and J 6 bases; nucleotides not matched to a gene: 5. CDR3 length: 15 residues. CDR3 in amino acids: CASSLVGQGAGELFF. The CDR3 DNA is TGTGCCAGCAGCTTAGTAGGGCAGGGGGCCGGGGAGCTGTTTTTT.

The gene calls are TRBV7-3 and TRBJ2-5; 8 bases align to TRBD2. Germline V gene sequence: CDR1 SGHTA, CDR2 FQGTGA. The junction had 9 bases not matched to a gene; V was cut back by 5 bases and J by 7 bases. This CDR3 region has 14 residues. This CDR3 is CASSRGGLGGTQYF. The DNA for the CDR3 is TGTGCCAGCAGCCGAGGGGGACTAGGAGGGACCCAGTACTTC. Looking up the rest from reference TRBV7-3 and TRBJ2-5 gives the full variable domain: GAGVSQTPSNKVTEKGKYVELRCDPISGHTALYWYRQSLGQGPEFLIYFQGTGAADDSGLPNDRFFAVRPEGSVSTLKIQRTERGDSAVYLCASSRGGLGGTQYFGPGTRLLVL.